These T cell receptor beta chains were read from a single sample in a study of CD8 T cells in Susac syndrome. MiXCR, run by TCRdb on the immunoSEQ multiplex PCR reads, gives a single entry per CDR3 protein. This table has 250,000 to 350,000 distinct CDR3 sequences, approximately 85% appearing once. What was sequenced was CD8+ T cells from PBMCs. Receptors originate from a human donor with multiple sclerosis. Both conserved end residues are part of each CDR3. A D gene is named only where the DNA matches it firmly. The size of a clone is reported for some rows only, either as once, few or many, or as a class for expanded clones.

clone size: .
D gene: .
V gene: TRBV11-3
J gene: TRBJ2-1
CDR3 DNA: TGTGCCAGCAGCTCTTGGCTCGAGCAGTTCTTC
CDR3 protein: CASSSWLEQFF

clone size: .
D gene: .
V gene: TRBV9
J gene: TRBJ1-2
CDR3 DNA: TGTGCCAGCAGCGTAGACCTAGCCTATGGCTACACCTTC
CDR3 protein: CASSVDLAYGYTF

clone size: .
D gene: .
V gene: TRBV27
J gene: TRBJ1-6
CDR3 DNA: TGTGCCACGACGAAGGGAGGCTCCTATAATTCACCCCTCCACTTT
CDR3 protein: CATTKGGSYNSPLHF

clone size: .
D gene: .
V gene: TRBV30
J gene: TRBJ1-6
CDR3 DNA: TGTGCCTGGAGCCCCCGGGAGGGTGTAAATTCACCCCTCCACTTT
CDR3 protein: CAWSPREGVNSPLHF

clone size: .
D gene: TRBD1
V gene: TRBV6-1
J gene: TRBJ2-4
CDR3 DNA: TGTGCCAGCATGAGGGACAGGGGATCGAGAGCCAAAAACATTCAGTACTTC
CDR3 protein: CASMRDRGSRAKNIQYF

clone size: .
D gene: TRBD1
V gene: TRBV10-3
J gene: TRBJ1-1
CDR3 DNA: TGTGCCATCAGGCTACAGGGGTCCCCTGAAGCTTTCTTT
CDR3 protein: CAIRLQGSPEAFF

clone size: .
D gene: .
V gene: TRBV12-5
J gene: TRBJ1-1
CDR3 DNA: TGTGCTAGTGGCTCCCCAGGAGGCGGGGAAGCTTTCTTT
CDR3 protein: CASGSPGGGEAFF

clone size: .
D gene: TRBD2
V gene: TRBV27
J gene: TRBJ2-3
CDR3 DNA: TGTGCCAGCACTCGGGACTACAACACAGATACGCAGTATTTT
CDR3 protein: CASTRDYNTDTQYF

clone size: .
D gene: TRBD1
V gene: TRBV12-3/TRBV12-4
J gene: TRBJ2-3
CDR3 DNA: TGTGCCAGCAGTTTTAGTTCAGTTGATGTCAGGGGGAAGGTGGATACGCAGTATTTT
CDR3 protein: CASSFSSVDVRGKVDTQYF

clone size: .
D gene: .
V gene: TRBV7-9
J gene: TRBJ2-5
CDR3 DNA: TGTGCCAGCAGCTTCTCCGGGACTTTGGAGACCCAGTACTTC
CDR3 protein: CASSFSGTLETQYF

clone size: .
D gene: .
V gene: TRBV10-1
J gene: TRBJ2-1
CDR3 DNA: TGCGCCAGCAGTGAGAGCCTAGCCCTCAATGAGCAGTTCTTC
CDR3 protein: CASSESLALNEQFF

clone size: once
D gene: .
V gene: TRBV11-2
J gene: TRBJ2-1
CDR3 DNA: TGTGCCAGCAGCTTACCTAAAAGGGGAGCTGGGTCCTACAATGAGCAGTTCTTC
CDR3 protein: CASSLPKRGAGSYNEQFF

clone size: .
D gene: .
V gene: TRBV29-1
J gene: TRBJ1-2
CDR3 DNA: TGCAGCGTTGAAGAACGCAGGCGCAGGGGAGGCTACACCTTC
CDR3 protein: CSVEERRRRGGYTF

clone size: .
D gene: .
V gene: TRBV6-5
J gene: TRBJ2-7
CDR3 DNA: TGTGCCAGCAGTTACTCCTCAACTAGCCGCCGCTTCGGGATCGACGAGCAGTACTTC
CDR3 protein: CASSYSSTSRRFGIDEQYF

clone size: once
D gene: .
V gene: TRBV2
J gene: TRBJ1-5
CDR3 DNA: TGTGCCAGCACCCTCGGGGGGCAGGGCCTTAATCAGCCCCAGCATTTT
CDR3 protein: CASTLGGQGLNQPQHF

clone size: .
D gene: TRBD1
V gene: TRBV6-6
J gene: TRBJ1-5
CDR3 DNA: TGTGCCAGCATTAACGGGCAGGGGGCCGATCAGCCCCAGCATTTT
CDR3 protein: CASINGQGADQPQHF

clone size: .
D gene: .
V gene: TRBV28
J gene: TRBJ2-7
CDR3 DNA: TGTGCCAGCAGTTTATTCCCTCTTATCCGCTCCTACGAGCAGTACTTC
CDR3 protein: CASSLFPLIRSYEQYF

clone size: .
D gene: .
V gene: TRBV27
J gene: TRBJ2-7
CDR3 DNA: TGTGCCAGCTGGACAGCCTACGAGCAGTACTTC
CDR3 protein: CASWTAYEQYF

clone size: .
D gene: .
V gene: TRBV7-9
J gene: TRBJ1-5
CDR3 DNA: TGTGCCAGCGAGGGGGGCGGTCAGCCCCAGCATTTT
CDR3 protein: CASEGGGQPQHF

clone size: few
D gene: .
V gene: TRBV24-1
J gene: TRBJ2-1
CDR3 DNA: TGTGCCACCAGTGATTCGTTCAATTCAGGGAAGGTAAATGAGCAGTTCTTC
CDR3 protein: CATSDSFNSGKVNEQFF

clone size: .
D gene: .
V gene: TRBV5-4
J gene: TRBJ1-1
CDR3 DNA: TGTGCCAGCAGCTTGGATGAGGGGCCCTGGCCGGAGAACACTGAAGCTTTCTTT
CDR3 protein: CASSLDEGPWPENTEAFF